Below, one T cell receptor (beta chain) is given with its context. The antigen is unknown. With V trimmed by 1 base and J by 0 bases, 17 bases remained unmatched. Germline values: CDR1 MGHRA, CDR2 YSYEKL. The CDR3 consists of 21 residues. Clones were read by immunoSEQ multiplex PCR, and TCRdb kept only the in-frame ones, dropping some. The data show a few thousand clones, with about 81% seen just once and approximately 19% held by the top ten. A marrow graft followed busulfan-fludarabine conditioning, with cyclophosphamide on days +3 and +4. The record originates from a study of T cells after posttransplantation cyclophosphamide. Study-level points and caveats: Later blood repertoires were often dominated by clones from the donor CD8+ memory compartment.

The sample here was PBMCs, taken after an allogeneic stem cell transplant with post-transplant cyclophosphamide. The chain is built from TRBV4-1 and TRBJ2-1, with 8 bases lining up with TRBD2. The receptor was isolated from a female patient aged 50 to 65 who received an allogeneic stem cell transplant from a related donor, was CMV-positive, and had no GVHD. Some T cells could come from the graft donor. The CDR3 bases are TGCGCCAGCAGCCAAGGCGCTTTCCTCCGGACTAGCCCCCTCTCCTACAATGAGCAGTTCTTC. Protein sequence: CASSQGAFLRTSPLSYNEQFF.